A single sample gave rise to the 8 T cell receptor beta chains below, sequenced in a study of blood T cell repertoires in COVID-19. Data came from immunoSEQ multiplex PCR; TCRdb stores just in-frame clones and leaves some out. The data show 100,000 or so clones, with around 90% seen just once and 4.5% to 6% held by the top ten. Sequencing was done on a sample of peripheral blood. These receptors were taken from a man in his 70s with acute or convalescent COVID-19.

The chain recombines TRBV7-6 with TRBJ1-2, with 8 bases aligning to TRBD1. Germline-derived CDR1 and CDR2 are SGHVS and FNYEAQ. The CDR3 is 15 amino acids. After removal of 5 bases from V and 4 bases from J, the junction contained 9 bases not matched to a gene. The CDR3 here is CASSPGQGHSYGYTF. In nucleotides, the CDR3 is TGTGCCAGCAGCCCCGGACAGGGACACTCCTATGGCTACACCTTC.

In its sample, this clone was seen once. The CDR3 region has the DNA TGTGCCAGCTCAAGGCGGGACAGCAATAATGAAAAACTGTTTTTT. Protein: CASSRRDSNNEKLFF. This chain links TRBV18 with TRBJ1-4; 7 bases map to TRBD1. The CDR3 contains 15 residues. Trimming cost V 5 bases and J 4 bases; bases outside gene matches: 7. Per germline, CDR1 KGHSH and CDR2 LQKENI. The full variable domain, its missing parts supplied by reference TRBV18 and TRBJ1-4, is NAGVMQNPRHLVRRRGQEARLRCSPMKGHSHVYWYRQLPEEGLKFMVYLQKENIIDESGMPKERFSAEFPKEGPSILRIQQVVRGDSAAYFCASSRRDSNNEKLFFGSGTQLSVL.

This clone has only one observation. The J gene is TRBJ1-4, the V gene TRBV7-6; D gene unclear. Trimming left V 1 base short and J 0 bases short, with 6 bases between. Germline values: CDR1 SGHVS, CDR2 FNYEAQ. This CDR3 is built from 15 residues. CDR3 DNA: TGTGCCAGCAGCTTAGTACAAGCAACTAATGAAAAACTGTTTTTT. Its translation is CASSLVQATNEKLFF.

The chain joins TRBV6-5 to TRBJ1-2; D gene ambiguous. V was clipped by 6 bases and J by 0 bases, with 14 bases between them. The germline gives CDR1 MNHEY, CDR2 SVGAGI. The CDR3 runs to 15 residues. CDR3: CASSSGLETNYGYTF. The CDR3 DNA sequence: TGTGCCAGCAGCTCAGGCCTCGAGACTAACTATGGCTACACCTTC.

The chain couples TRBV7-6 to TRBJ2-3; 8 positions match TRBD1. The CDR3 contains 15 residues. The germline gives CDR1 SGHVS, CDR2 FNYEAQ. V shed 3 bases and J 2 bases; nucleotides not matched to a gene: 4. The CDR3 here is CASSFGQGSTDTQYF. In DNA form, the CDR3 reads TGTGCCAGCAGCTTCGGACAGGGATCCACAGATACGCAGTATTTT. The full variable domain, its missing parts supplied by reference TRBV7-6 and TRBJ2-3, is GAGVSQSPRYKVTKRGQDVALRCDPISGHVSLYWYRQALGQGPEFLTYFNYEAQQDKSGLPNDRFSAERPEGSISTLTIQRTEQRDSAMYRCASSFGQGSTDTQYFGPGTRLTVL.

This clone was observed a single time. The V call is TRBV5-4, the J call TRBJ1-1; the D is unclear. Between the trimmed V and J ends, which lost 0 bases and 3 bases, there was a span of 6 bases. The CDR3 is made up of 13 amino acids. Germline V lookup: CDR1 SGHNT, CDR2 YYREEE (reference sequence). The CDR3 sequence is CASSLEQYTEAFF. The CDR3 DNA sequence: TGTGCCAGCAGCTTGGAACAGTACACTGAAGCTTTCTTT. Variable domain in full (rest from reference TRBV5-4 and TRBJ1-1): ETGVTQSPTHLIKTRGQQVTLRCSSQSGHNTVSWYQQALGQGPQFIFQYYREEENGRGNFPPRFSGLQFPNYSSELNVNALELDDSALYLCASSLEQYTEAFFGQGTRLTVV.

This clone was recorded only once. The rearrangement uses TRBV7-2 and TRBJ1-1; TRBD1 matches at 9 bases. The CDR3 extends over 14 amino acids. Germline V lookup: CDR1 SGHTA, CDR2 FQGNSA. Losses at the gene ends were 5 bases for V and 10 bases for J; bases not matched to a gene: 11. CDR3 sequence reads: CASSMAGQGWVAFF. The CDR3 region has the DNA TGTGCCAGCAGCATGGCGGGACAGGGTTGGGTAGCTTTCTTT.

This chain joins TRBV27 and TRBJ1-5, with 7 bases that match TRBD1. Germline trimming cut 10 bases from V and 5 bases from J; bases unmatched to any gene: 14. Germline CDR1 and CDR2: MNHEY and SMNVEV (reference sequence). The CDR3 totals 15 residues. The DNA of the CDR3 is TGTGCCACCAAACCAGGGGGGTCCGCACATCAGCCCCAGCATTTT. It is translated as CATKPGGSAHQPQHF.